The source of this TCR beta chain is a study of human T cells and chemical hapten exposure. Study-wide background: Among samples, TCR yields varied mainly because of small differences in pooled library volume. General observations from the study: TCRs whose frequency exceeded 1 in 1000 remained the same following DPC sensitization.

Total RNA was isolated from unfractionated whole blood. During construction of the library, unique molecular identifiers were attached to individual cDNA molecules for quantitative, reproducible TCR counting. Under the authors' procedure: The number of TCRs in each sample had a median of 95,638 and spanned about 23,224 to 690,600. TCRdb reprocessed the reads via MiXCR and lists one record per CDR3 protein. The V and J calls reflect TCRdb's pipeline rather than the authors' work. This table has around 120,000 distinct CDR3 sequences, about 8.9% appearing once. Deletions cut 3 bases from V and 2 bases from J, with 7 bases between. This CDR3 comprises 14 residues. As concerns this clonotype: Its antigen is unknown.

The genes are TRBV12-3 or TRBV12-4 and TRBJ2-2; perhaps D is TRBD1 or TRBD2 (5 bases each). This TCR was sampled from a human donor in good health. Some clones in this sample may be carry-over from other donors' samples. The sample taken for sequencing was whole blood. The CDR3 DNA is TGTGCCAGCAGTTTGGGGGAAAACACCGGGGAGCTGTTTTTT. This gives the protein CASSLGENTGELFF.